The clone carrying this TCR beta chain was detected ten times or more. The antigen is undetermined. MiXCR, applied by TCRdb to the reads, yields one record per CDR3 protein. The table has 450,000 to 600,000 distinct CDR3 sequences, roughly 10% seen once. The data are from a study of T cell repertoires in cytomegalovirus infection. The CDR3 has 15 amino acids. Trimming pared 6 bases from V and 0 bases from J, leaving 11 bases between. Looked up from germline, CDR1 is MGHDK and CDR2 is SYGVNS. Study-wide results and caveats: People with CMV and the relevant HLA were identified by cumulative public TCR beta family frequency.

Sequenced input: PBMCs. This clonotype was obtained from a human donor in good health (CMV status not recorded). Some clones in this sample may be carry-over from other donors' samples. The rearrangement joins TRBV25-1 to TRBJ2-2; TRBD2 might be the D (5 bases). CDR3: CASSEDFANTGELFF. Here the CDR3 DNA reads TGTGCCAGCAGCGAGGACTTTGCGAACACCGGGGAGCTGTTTTTT.